These 14 T cell receptor beta chains originate from one sample sequenced in a study of metastatic and nonmetastatic thyroid tumors. No treatment had been given to any patient before thyroid surgery. MiXCR re-clonotyped the PCR reads for TCRdb. The table includes over 20,000 clones, roughly 27% detected once. Sequencing was performed on tumor tissue. The source of these receptors is a male donor with papillary thyroid cancer or a benign thyroid nodule (not recorded which). Some clones in this sample may be carry-over from other donors' samples.

By share, this clone ranks as medium-sized. The gene calls are TRBV28 and TRBJ2-7; TRBD2 matches 7 bases. CDR1 and CDR2 from the germline V gene are MDHEN and SYDVKM. Trimming took 7 bases from V and 3 from J; bases not matched to a gene: 15. The CDR3 has 16 amino acids. CDR3 coding DNA: TGTGCCAGCATTGGATCCACTGGCGGGAGTATCTACGAGCAGTACTTC. This codes for CASIGSTGGSIYEQYF.

This clone was recorded a few times. This chain links TRBV10-3 with TRBJ2-7; the D gene is possibly TRBD1 (6 bases). The CDR3 length is 12 residues. The germline V gene has CDR1 ENHRY and CDR2 SYGVKD. V lost 10 bases, J lost 2 bases, and 12 bases lay in between. The CDR3 nucleotides read TGTGCCACCTTGGACAGCCCCTACGAGCAGTACTTC. It yields the protein CATLDSPYEQYF.

The chain recombines TRBV10-3 with TRBJ2-1; TRBD2 agrees at 14 bases. Germline V gene sequence: CDR1 ENHRY, CDR2 SYGVKD. V was clipped by 7 bases and J by 0 bases; unmatched bases: 11. CDR3 length equals 19 residues. The CDR3 region has the DNA TGTGCCATCAATCCGGGACTAGCGGGAGTGACGGACTCCTACAATGAGCAGTTCTTC. Translating it yields CAINPGLAGVTDSYNEQFF.

The chain carries TRBV30 and TRBJ1-2; D possibly corresponds to TRBD1 (6 bases). Germline V gene lookup returns CDR1 GTSNPN and CDR2 SVGIG (reference sequence). This CDR3 is 13 amino acids long. V lost 1 base, J lost 4 bases, and 10 bases lay in between. CDR3 in DNA: TGTGCCTGGAGTGAGGGGGTTACCTATGGCTACACCTTC. This codes for CAWSEGVTYGYTF.

The J gene is TRBJ2-1, the V gene TRBV7-8, with 12 bases that match TRBD2. V shed 3 bases and J 12 bases; nucleotides not matched to a gene: 9. Germline CDR1 SGHVS, CDR2 FQNEAQ. The CDR3 consists of 15 residues. The CDR3: CASSFTRLAGDVQFF. The CDR3 region has the DNA TGTGCCAGCAGCTTTACGCGACTAGCGGGAGACGTGCAGTTCTTC.

Comment on this clone: Distinct nucleotide sequences in the sample also encode this CDR3. V usage is TRBV4-1 and J usage is TRBJ2-7, with TRBD1 matching over 12 bases. The CDR3 is 16 residues long. V was clipped by 4 bases and J by 2 bases; unmatched bases: 6. CDR1 is MGHRA and CDR2 is YSYEKL in the germline V gene. The chain's CDR3 is CASSPGQGAGAYEQYF. The CDR3 DNA is TGCGCCAGCAGCCCGGGACAGGGGGCCGGGGCCTACGAGCAGTACTTC.

Within the sample, this clone is large. This chain connects TRBV7-8 to TRBJ2-7; 12 positions match TRBD2. The CDR3 runs to 15 residues. CDR1 and CDR2 from the germline V gene are SGHVS and FQNEAQ. The ends lost 5 bases at V and 2 bases at J; junction bases unmatched: 4. The CDR3 nucleotides are TGTGCCAGCAGCATCGGACTAGCGGGGACCTACGAGCAGTACTTC. Protein product: CASSIGLAGTYEQYF.

In this sample, this clone turned up many times. It may be a read error: a sequence one base away is much more abundant. This same CDR3 is encoded by further DNA sequences in the sample. The rearrangement links TRBV20-1 to TRBJ2-1; TRBD2 aligns across 11 bases. This CDR3 is 15 amino acids long. CDR1 DFQATT and CDR2 SNEGSKA come from the germline V gene (reference sequence). Here the CDR3 reads CSAKTGTSGYNEQFF. The DNA for the CDR3 is TGCAGTGCAAAAACCGGGACTAGCGGTTACAATGAGCAATTCTTC.

This clone appeared many times. The chain recombines TRBV9 with TRBJ2-7; possibly TRBD2 for D (5 bases). This CDR3 is 14 amino acids long. Trimming took 0 bases from V and 2 from J, leaving 9 bases between them. From germline, CDR1 is SGDLS and CDR2 YYNGEE. The CDR3 protein is CASSVDRGAYEQYF. As DNA, the CDR3 is TGTGCCAGCAGCGTAGATCGGGGAGCCTACGAGCAGTACTTC.

This clone has a count of ten or more. The rearrangement joins TRBV20-1 to TRBJ1-2; D is unclear. This CDR3 is 12 amino acids long. The germline CDR1 and CDR2 sequences are DFQATT and SNEGSKA (reference sequence). Deletions cut 2 bases from V and 4 bases from J, with 8 bases between. The CDR3 loop is CSARRPGYGYTF. The CDR3 nucleotides read TGCAGTGCTAGAAGGCCAGGCTATGGCTACACCTTC.

This clone was seen only a few times. J is TRBJ2-7 and V is TRBV27; TRBD1 or TRBD2 may be the D gene (5 bases each). Trimming stripped 5 bases from V and 4 bases from J, with 27 bases between. There are 18 residues in the CDR3. Germline values: CDR1 MNHEY, CDR2 SMNVEV (reference sequence). In DNA form, the CDR3 reads TGTGCCAGCAGTCCCCCCCACCCGGCCCGGGGCCCCCGATACGAGCAGTACTTC. Residues: CASSPPHPARGPRYEQYF.

This clone came up many times. This sequence joins TRBV4-1 and TRBJ2-5; 12 bases match TRBD2. The CDR3 consists of 16 residues. V shed 4 bases, J shed 4 bases, and the junction held 7 bases outside the gene matches. The germline V gene encodes CDR1 MGHRA and CDR2 YSYEKL. The CDR3 DNA reads as TGCGCCAGCAGCCCAAGACTAGCGGGGGACGTAGAGACCCAGTACTTC. Encoded protein: CASSPRLAGDVETQYF.

This clone was found many times. The chain employs TRBV6-1 and TRBJ2-5; 7 bases fit TRBD2. The trim removed 6 bases at V and 1 base at J, leaving 14 bases unmatched. Germline V gives CDR1 MNHNS, CDR2 SASEGT. The CDR3 has 17 amino acids. CDR3 amino acids: CASRGLAGFASQETQYF. DNA of the CDR3: TGTGCCAGCAGGGGGTTAGCGGGTTTTGCTTCCCAAGAGACCCAGTACTTC.

By sample fraction, this clone is medium-sized. The V and J genes are TRBV5-1 and TRBJ1-3; the match to TRBD1 covers 7 bases. V was pared by 4 bases and J by 4 bases, with 5 bases of the junction left unmatched. CDR1 SGHRS and CDR2 YFSETQ come from the germline V gene. The CDR3 covers 14 residues. Here the CDR3 reads CASSPWDSGNTIYF. CDR3 nucleotide sequence: TGCGCCAGCAGCCCTTGGGACAGCGGAAACACCATATATTTT.